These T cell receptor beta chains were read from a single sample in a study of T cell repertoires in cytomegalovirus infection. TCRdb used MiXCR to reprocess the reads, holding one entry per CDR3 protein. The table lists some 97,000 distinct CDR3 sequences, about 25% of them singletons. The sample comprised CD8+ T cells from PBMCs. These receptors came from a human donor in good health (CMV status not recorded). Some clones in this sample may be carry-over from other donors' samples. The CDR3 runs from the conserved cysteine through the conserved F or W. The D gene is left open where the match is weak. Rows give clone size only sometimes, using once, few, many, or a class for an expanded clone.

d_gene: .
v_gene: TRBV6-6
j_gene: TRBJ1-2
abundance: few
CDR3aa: CATLGFSNNYGYTF
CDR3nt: TGTGCCACCCTCGGGTTCTCTAATAACTATGGCTACACCTTC

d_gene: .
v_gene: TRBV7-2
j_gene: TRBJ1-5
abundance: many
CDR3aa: CASSLGNQPQHF
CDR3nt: TGTGCCAGCAGCTTGGGTAATCAGCCCCAGCATTTT

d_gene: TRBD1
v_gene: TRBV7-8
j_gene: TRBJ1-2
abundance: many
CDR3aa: CASSLGRTGITDGYTF
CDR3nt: TGTGCCAGCAGCTTAGGAAGGACAGGGATAACAGATGGCTACACCTTC

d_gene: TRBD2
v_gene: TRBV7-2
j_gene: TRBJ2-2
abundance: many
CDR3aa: CASSSPTSGSRTSPGELFF
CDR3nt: TGTGCCAGCAGCTCCCCGACTAGCGGGAGCCGAACGAGCCCCGGGGAGCTGTTTTTT

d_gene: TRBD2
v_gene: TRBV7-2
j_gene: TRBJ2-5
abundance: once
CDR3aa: CASSLEGLAGGRETQYF
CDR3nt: TGTGCCAGCAGCTTAGAGGGACTAGCGGGGGGTCGGGAGACCCAGTACTTC

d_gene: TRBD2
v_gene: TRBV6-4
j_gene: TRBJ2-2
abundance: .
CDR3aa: CASRVTSGRNTGELFF
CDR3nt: TGTGCCAGCCGCGTGACTAGCGGGAGGAACACCGGGGAGCTGTTTTTT

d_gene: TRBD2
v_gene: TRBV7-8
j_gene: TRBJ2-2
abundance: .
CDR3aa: CASSLQTSGRADTGELFF
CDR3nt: TGTGCCAGCAGCTTACAGACTAGCGGGAGGGCAGACACCGGGGAGCTGTTTTTT

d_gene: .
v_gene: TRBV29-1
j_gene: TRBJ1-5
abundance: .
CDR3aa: CSVELENQPQHF
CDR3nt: TGCAGCGTTGAACTGGAGAATCAGCCCCAGCATTTT

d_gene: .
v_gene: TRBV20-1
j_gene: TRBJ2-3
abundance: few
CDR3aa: CSALSGGSPNTDTQYF
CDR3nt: TGCAGTGCCCTCTCCGGCGGTAGCCCCAACACAGATACGCAGTATTTT

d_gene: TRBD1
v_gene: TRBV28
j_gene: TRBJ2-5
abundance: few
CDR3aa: CASSWTGLEGETQYF
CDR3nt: TGTGCCAGCAGCTGGACAGGGTTAGAGGGCGAGACCCAGTACTTC

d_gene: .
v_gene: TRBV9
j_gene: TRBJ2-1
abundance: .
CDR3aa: CASSPPTSGGEQFF
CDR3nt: TGTGCCAGCAGCCCACCGACCAGCGGAGGTGAGCAGTTCTTC

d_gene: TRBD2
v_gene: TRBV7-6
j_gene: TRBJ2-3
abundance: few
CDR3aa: CASSDPLAADTQYF
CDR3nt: TGTGCCAGCAGCGACCCTCTAGCGGCAGATACGCAGTATTTT

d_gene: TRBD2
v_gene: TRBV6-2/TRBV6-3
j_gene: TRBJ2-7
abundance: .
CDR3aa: CASEPGLAFHEQYF
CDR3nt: TGTGCCAGCGAACCGGGACTAGCATTCCACGAGCAGTACTTC

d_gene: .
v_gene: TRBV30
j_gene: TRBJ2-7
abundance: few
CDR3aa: CAWSVRDPYEQYF
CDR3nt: TGTGCCTGGAGTGTAAGGGATCCCTACGAGCAGTACTTC

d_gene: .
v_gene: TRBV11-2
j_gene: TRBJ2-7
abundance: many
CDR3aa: CASSLPDNYEQYF
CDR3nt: TGTGCCAGCAGCTTACCGGACAACTACGAGCAGTACTTC

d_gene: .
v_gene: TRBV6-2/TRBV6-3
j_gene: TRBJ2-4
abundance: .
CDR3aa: CASRLPGSLAKNIQYF
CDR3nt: TGTGCCAGCAGACTCCCCGGTTCCCTGGCCAAAAACATTCAGTACTTC

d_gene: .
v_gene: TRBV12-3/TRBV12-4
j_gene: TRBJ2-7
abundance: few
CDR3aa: CASRGASYEQYF
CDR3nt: TGTGCCAGCCGGGGAGCTTCCTACGAGCAGTACTTC

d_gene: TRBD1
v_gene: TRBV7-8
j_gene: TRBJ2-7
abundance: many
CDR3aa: CASTLSGQGSYEQYF
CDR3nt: TGTGCCAGCACCTTGTCGGGACAGGGTTCCTACGAGCAGTACTTC

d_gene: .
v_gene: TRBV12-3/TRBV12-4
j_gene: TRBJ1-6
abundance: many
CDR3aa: CASSLEQGYSPLHF
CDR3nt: TGTGCCAGCAGTTTAGAACAGGGTTATTCACCCCTCCACTTT

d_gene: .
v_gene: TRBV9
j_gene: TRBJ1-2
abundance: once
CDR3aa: CASGGPVYGYTF
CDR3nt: TGTGCCAGCGGCGGACCTGTCTATGGCTACACCTTC

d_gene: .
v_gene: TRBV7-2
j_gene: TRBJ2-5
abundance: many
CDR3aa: CASSLFRKTQYF
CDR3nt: TGTGCCAGCAGCTTATTTCGGAAGACCCAGTACTTC

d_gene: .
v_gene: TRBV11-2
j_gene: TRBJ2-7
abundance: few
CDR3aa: CASSLFSDSTGEQYF
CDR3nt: TGTGCCAGCAGCTTATTCTCGGACAGTACGGGGGAGCAGTACTTC

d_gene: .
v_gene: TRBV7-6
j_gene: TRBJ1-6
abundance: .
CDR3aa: CASSSTGSSYNSPLHF
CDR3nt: TGTGCCAGCAGTTCTACAGGGAGCTCCTATAATTCACCCCTCCACTTT

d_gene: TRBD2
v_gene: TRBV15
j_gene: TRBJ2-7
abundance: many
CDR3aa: CATSRDRAGGLHEQYF
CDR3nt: TGTGCCACCAGCAGAGATAGGGCGGGAGGGCTGCACGAGCAGTACTTC

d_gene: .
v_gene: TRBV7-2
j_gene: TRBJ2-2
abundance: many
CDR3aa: CASSLSGPTGELFF
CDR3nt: TGTGCCAGCAGCTTGTCCGGGCCCACCGGGGAGCTGTTTTTT

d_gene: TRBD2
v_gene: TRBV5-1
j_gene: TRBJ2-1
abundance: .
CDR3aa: CASSSTSGFYNEQFF
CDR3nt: TGCGCCAGCAGCTCCACTAGCGGGTTCTACAATGAGCAGTTCTTC

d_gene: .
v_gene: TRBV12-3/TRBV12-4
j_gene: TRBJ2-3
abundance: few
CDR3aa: CASSWTGTDTQYF
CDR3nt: TGTGCCAGCAGCTGGACTGGCACAGATACGCAGTATTTT

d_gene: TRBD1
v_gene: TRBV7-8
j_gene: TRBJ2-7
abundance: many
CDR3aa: CASSLGLPGQINYEQYF
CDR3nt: TGTGCCAGCAGCTTAGGACTTCCGGGACAGATAAACTACGAGCAGTACTTC

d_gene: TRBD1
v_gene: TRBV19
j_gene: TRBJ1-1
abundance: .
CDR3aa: CASTAGGHEAFF
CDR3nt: TGTGCCAGTACGGCAGGGGGACATGAAGCTTTCTTT

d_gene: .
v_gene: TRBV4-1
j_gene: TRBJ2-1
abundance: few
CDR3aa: CASSQSGTGTSSYNEQFF
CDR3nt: TGCGCCAGCAGCCAGTCCGGGACTGGGACGAGCTCCTACAATGAGCAGTTCTTC

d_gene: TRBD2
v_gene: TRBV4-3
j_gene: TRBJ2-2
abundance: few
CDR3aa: CASSHALAGGSTGELFF
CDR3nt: TGCGCCAGCAGCCACGCCCTAGCGGGGGGGAGCACCGGGGAGCTGTTTTTT

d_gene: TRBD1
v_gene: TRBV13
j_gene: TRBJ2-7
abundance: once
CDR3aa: CASSSRGTTSYEQYF
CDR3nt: TGTGCCAGCAGCTCCAGGGGGACAACGTCCTACGAGCAGTACTTC

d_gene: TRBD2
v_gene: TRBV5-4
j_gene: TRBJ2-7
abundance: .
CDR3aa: CASSLAGGLDEQYF
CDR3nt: TGTGCCAGCAGCCTAGCGGGGGGGCTCGATGAGCAGTACTTC

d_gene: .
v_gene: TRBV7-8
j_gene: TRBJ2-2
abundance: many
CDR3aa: CASSSPGPGSTGELFF
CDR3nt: TGTGCCAGCAGCTCGCCTGGTCCGGGAAGCACCGGGGAGCTGTTTTTT

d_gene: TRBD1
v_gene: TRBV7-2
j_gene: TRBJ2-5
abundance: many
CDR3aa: CASSLTGGYQETQYF
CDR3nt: TGTGCCAGCAGCTTAACAGGGGGGTATCAAGAGACCCAGTACTTC

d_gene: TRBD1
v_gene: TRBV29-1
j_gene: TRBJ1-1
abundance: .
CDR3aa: CSVEGAGGNTEAFF
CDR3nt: TGCAGCGTTGAGGGGGCAGGGGGGAACACTGAAGCTTTCTTT

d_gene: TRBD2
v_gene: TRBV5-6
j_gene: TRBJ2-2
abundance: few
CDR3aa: CASSTGLAAGELFF
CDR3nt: TGTGCCAGCAGCACGGGACTAGCCGCCGGGGAGCTGTTTTTT

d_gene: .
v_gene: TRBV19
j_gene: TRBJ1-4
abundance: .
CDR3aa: CASSRAQLNEKLFF
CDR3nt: TGTGCCAGTAGCCGGGCCCAGCTTAATGAAAAACTGTTTTTT

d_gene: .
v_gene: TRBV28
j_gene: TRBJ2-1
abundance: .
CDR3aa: CASSPRGGARVNEQFF
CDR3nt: TGTGCCAGCTCTCCGAGGGGGGGGGCGCGGGTCAATGAGCAGTTCTTC

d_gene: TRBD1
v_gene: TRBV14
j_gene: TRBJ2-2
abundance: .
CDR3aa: CASSQERQGVNTGELFF
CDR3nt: TGTGCCAGCAGCCAAGAAAGGCAGGGGGTCAACACCGGGGAGCTGTTTTTT

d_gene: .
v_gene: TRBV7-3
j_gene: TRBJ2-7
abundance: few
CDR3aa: CASSPDNSYEQYF
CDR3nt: TGTGCCAGCAGCCCGGACAACTCCTACGAGCAGTACTTC

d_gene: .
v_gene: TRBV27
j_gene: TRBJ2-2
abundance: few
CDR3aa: CASSLSVPGELFF
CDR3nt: TGTGCCAGCAGTCTTAGTGTGCCCGGGGAGCTGTTTTTT

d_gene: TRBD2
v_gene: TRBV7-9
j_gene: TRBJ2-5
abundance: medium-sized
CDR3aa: CASSLVSSGVQETQYF
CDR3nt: TGTGCCAGCAGCTTGGTGTCTAGCGGGGTTCAAGAGACCCAGTACTTC

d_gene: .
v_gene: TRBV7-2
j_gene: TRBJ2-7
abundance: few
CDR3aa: CASSLGYTYEQYF
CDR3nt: TGTGCCAGCAGCTTGGGCTATACCTACGAGCAGTACTTC

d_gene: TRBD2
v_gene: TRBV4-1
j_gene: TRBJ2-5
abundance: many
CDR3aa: CASTPSGGEETQYF
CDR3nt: TGCGCCAGCACCCCTTCGGGAGGGGAAGAGACCCAGTACTTC

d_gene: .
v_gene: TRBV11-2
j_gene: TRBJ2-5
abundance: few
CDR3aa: CASSPTGNQETQYF
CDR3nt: TGTGCCAGCAGCCCTACAGGGAACCAAGAGACCCAGTACTTC

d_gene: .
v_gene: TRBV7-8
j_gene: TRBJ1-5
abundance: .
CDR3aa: CASSLEAGAQPQHF
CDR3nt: TGTGCCAGCAGCTTAGAGGCAGGGGCTCAGCCCCAGCATTTT

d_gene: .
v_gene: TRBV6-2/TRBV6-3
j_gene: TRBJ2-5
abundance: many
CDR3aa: CASSNILTQYF
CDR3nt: TGTGCCAGCAGCAATATCTTGACCCAGTACTTC

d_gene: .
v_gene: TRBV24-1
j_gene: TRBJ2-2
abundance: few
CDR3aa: CATSDLTTKGTGELFF
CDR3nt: TGTGCCACCAGTGATTTGACAACCAAGGGCACCGGGGAGCTGTTTTTT

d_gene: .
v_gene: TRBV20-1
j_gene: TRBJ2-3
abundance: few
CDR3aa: CSARDSRAPDTDTQYF
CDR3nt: TGCAGTGCTAGAGATTCCAGAGCCCCTGACACAGATACGCAGTATTTT

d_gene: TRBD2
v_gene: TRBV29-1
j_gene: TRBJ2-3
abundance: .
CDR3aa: CSVPVAGGSDTQYF
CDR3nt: TGCAGCGTTCCAGTAGCGGGGGGGTCAGATACGCAGTATTTT

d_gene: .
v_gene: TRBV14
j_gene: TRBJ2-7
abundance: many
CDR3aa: CASSQGRQNEQYF
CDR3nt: TGTGCCAGCAGCCAAGGGAGGCAAAACGAGCAGTACTTC

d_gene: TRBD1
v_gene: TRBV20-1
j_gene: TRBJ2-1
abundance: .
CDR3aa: CSARARGRGNEQFF
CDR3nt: TGCAGTGCTAGGGCCAGGGGGCGCGGCAATGAGCAGTTCTTC